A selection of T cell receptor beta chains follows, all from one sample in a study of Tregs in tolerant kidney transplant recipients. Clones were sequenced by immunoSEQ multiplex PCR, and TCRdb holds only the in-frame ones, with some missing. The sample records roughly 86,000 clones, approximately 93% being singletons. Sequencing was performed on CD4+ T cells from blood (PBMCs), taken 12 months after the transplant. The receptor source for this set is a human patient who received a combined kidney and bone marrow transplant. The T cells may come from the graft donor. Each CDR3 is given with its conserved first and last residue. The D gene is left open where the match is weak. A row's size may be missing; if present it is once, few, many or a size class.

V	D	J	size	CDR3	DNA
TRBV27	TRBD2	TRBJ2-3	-	CASRGLGLAGKGTQYF	TGTGCCAGCAGAGGTTTGGGACTAGCGGGTAAGGGTACGCAGTATTTT
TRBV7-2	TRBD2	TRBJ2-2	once	CASIEAGHTGELFF	TGTGCCAGCATCGAAGCGGGACACACCGGGGAGCTGTTTTTT
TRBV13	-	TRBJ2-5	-	CASSLGTQETQYF	TGTGCCAGCAGCTTAGGGACTCAAGAGACCCAGTACTTC
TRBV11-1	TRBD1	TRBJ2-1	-	CASSSGQGSYNEQFF	TGTGCCAGCAGCTCGGGACAGGGCTCCTACAATGAGCAGTTCTTC
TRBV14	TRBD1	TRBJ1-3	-	CASSRPGQGAGNTIYF	TGTGCCAGCAGCCGACCGGGACAGGGGGCTGGAAACACCATATATTTT
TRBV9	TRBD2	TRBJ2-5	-	CASSAPSGGLQETQYF	TGTGCCAGCAGCGCCCCTAGCGGGGGGCTGCAAGAGACCCAGTACTTC
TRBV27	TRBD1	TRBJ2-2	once	CASSRDRIFTGELFF	TGTGCCAGCAGTCGGGACAGGATATTCACCGGGGAGCTGTTTTTT
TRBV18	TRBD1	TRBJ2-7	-	CASSIGQATLTYEQYF	TGTGCCAGCTCGATTGGACAGGCGACGTTGACCTACGAGCAGTACTTC
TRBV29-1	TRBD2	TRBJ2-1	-	CSVRIAGAMTQFF	TGCAGCGTGCGAATAGCGGGAGCGATGACACAGTTCTTC
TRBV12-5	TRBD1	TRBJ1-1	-	CASVQAGQVRNTEAFF	TGTGCTAGTGTTCAGGCGGGACAGGTACGAAACACTGAAGCTTTCTTT
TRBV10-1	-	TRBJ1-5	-	CASIQVQHF	TGCGCCAGCATTCAGGTCCAGCATTTT
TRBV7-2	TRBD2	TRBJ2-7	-	CASSFQLAGDNEQYF	TGTGCCAGCAGCTTCCAACTAGCGGGAGATAACGAGCAGTACTTC
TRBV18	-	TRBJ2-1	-	CASSPVRSSYNEQFF	TGTGCCAGCTCACCGGTGCGTAGCTCCTACAATGAGCAGTTCTTC
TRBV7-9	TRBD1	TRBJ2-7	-	CASRYTGTDEQYF	TGTGCCAGCAGGTATACCGGGACAGACGAGCAGTACTTC
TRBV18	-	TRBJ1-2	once	CASSPMRELGTYGYTF	TGTGCCAGCTCACCTATGAGGGAACTCGGAACCTATGGCTACACCTTC
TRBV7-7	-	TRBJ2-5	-	CASSPQRDTETQYF	TGTGCCAGCAGCCCCCAGAGGGATACGGAGACCCAGTACTTC
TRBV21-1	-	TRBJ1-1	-	CASSKENRRGAFF	TGTGCCAGCAGCAAAGAGAACAGGCGGGGGGCTTTCTTT
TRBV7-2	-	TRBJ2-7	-	CASSPPGINLYEQYF	TGTGCCAGCAGCCCCCCCGGGATTAACCTCTACGAGCAGTACTTC
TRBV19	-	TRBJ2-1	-	CASSIDLAGLSSYNEQFF	TGTGCCAGTAGTATAGATCTGGCGGGTTTAAGCTCCTACAATGAGCAGTTCTTC
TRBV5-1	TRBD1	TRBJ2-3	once	CASSPGRGSTDTQYF	TGCGCCAGCAGCCCGGGCAGGGGGAGCACAGATACGCAGTATTTT